Below are 8 T cell receptor beta chains sequenced from a single sample in a study of T-cell memory formation after mild COVID-19. TCRdb independently ran MiXCR on the 5' RACE reads; one entry per CDR3 protein. The sample comprises under 450,000 distinct CDR3 sequences, approximately 14% of which are singletons, and less than 25% rests with the top ten. The sample comprised PBMCs or a T cell subset sorted from them (not recorded which). The receptor source for this set is a young man who had mild COVID-19 (a few samples of this study predate the infection). Cell type and time point are not known.

A single count supports this clonotype. The J gene is TRBJ1-5, the V gene TRBV2; TRBD1 matches 7 bases. CDR1 and CDR2 from the germline V gene are SNHLY and FYNNEI. This CDR3 has 14 residues. The V gene end was trimmed by 0 bases and the J gene end by 6 bases; junction bases not matched to a gene: 2. Here the CDR3 reads CASSEATGSQPQHF. The CDR3, as DNA: TGTGCCAGCAGTGAAGCGACAGGGAGTCAGCCCCAGCATTTT.

This clonotype was detected many times. The rearrangement joins TRBV10-3 to TRBJ2-5; TRBD2 aligns across 8 bases. The CDR3 has 16 amino acids. The germline gives CDR1 ENHRY, CDR2 SYGVKD. V was pared by 0 bases and J by 5 bases, with 8 bases of the junction left unmatched. This CDR3 is CAISESRLAGRETQYF. The DNA of the CDR3 is TGTGCCATCAGTGAGTCGAGGCTAGCGGGCAGGGAGACCCAGTACTTC.

This clonotype was observed a few times. At one end, the junction sequence differs from germline, possibly due to a read error. V gene TRBV18 combines with J gene TRBJ2-7, with 10 bases matching TRBD1. The CDR3 spans 14 residues. Germline V CDR1 and CDR2: KGHSH, LQKENI. The CDR3 spells CASNRDRGSSEQYF. For the CDR3, the DNA is TGTGCCAGCAATAGGGACAGGGGTTCCTCCGAGCAGTACTTC. Variable domain in full (rest from reference TRBV18 and TRBJ2-7): NAGVMQNPRHLVRRRGQEARLRCSPMKGHSHVYWYRQLPEEGLKFMVYLQKENIIDESGMPKERFSAEFPKEGPSILRIQQVVRGDSAAYFCASNRDRGSSEQYFGPGTRLTVT.

The chain couples TRBV9 to TRBJ2-3; D is possibly TRBD2 (6 bases). The CDR3 has 15 amino acids. Germline V gives CDR1 SGDLS, CDR2 YYNGEE. Trimming shortened V by 4 bases and J by 6 bases, and 18 bases separated the two germline ends. The CDR3 DNA is TGTGCCAGCAGCTCAACCGGGACTCCTATGGATACGCAGTATTTT. Amino acids: CASSSTGTPMDTQYF.

This chain uses TRBV6-2 or TRBV6-3 with TRBJ2-1; D unclear. This CDR3 has 16 residues. V lost 7 bases and J lost 0, with 16 bases in between. CDR1 is MNHEY and CDR2 is SVGEGT in the germline V gene. In nucleotides, the CDR3 is TGTGCCAGCACCCCTATTGACCGGAGCTCCTACAATGAGCAGTTCTTC. Its protein product is CASTPIDRSSYNEQFF.

This clonotype has more than one count but fewer than ten. This chain links TRBV5-6 with TRBJ2-3; D might be TRBD2 (6 bases). Looked up from germline, CDR1 is SGHDT and CDR2 is YYEEEE. The CDR3 extends over 17 amino acids. Trimming stripped 1 base from V and 1 base from J, with 16 bases between. In DNA, the CDR3 is TGTGCCAGCAGCTTGAGGAGCGGGCGTGGGGGCACAGATACGCAGTATTTT. It codes for CASSLRSGRGGTDTQYF.

The rearrangement uses TRBV5-1 and TRBJ2-2; 9 bases fit TRBD1. Per germline, CDR1 SGHRS and CDR2 YFSETQ. The CDR3 runs 13 residues. V lost 4 bases, J lost 6 bases, and 1 base stayed unmatched. The CDR3 DNA follows: TGCGCCAGCAGCAACAGGGGGCCCGGGGAGCTGTTTTTT. Translation gives CASSNRGPGELFF.

This chain connects TRBV7-6 to TRBJ2-1; 7 nucleotides match TRBD2. J was trimmed by 4 bases and V by 5 bases; bases with no gene match: 8. This CDR3 has 15 residues. Germline-derived CDR1 and CDR2 are SGHVS and FNYEAQ. CDR3 sequence: CASSASGTKYNEQFF. The DNA for the CDR3 is TGTGCCAGCAGCGCGAGCGGGACCAAGTACAATGAGCAGTTCTTC.